This TCR beta chain was sequenced during a study of neoadjuvant anti-PD-1 for oral cavity cancer. TCRdb's table, derived via immunoSEQ multiplex PCR, lists solely in-frame clones and lacks some. Here the sample spans around 18,000 clones, roughly 69% being singletons. The patients had HPV-negative, locally advanced oral cavity squamous cell carcinoma. The TCR comes from a person aged 40-85 years with oral cavity squamous cell carcinoma. Source: PBMCs, taken before nivolumab (anti-PD-1) treatment.

As DNA, the CDR3 is TGTGCCAGTAGTCTCGTAGGGGGGGAGACCCAGTACTTC. Translating gives CASSLVGGETQYF. The chain combines TRBV19 with TRBJ2-5; either TRBD1 or TRBD2 may fit D (6 bases each). The ends were cut back, 5 bases at V and 5 bases at J, with 12 bases in the middle. This CDR3 has 13 residues. The germline gives CDR1 LNHDA, CDR2 SQIVND (reference sequence). The full variable domain, with the rest looked up from reference TRBV19 and TRBJ2-5, is DGGITQSPKYLFRKEGQNVTLSCEQNLNHDAMYWYRQDPGQGLRLIYYSQIVNDFQKGDIAEGYSVSREKKESFPLTVTSAQKNPTAFYLCASSLVGGETQYFGPGTRLLVL.